The clone carrying this TCR beta chain was recorded a few times. Its specificity is unknown. Trimming took 1 base from V and 0 from J, leaving 8 bases between them. From germline, CDR1 is LNHNV and CDR2 YYDKDF (reference sequence). The CDR3 extends over 15 amino acids. This sample was included in a study of T cell repertoires in cytomegalovirus infection. At the level of the study: CMV infection together with matching HLA type was indicated by public TCR beta signatures. General study findings and limits: CMV-specific TCR beta clonotypes restricted by HLA-C dominated the ex vivo response. CMV carriers with the relevant HLA were identified by cumulative public TCR beta family frequency.

TCRdb processed the reads anew with MiXCR; each CDR3 protein has one entry. The sample has roughly 200,000 distinct CDR3 sequences, roughly 15% seen once. The sequencing input was CD8+ T cells from PBMCs. The TCR originated in a human donor in good health (CMV status not recorded). Some clones in this sample may be carry-over from other donors' samples. The V call is TRBV15, the J call TRBJ2-3; maybe TRBD1 (5 bases). The CDR3: CATSRAGLSTDTQYF. The CDR3 bases are TGTGCCACCAGCAGAGCAGGGCTCAGCACAGATACGCAGTATTTT. Together with reference TRBV15 and TRBJ2-3, the CDR3 gives the full variable domain: DAMVIQNPRYQVTQFGKPVTLSCSQTLNHNVMYWYQQKSSQAPKLLFHYYDKDFNNEADTPDNFQSRRPNTSFCFLDIRSPGLGDTAMYLCATSRAGLSTDTQYFGPGTRLTVL.